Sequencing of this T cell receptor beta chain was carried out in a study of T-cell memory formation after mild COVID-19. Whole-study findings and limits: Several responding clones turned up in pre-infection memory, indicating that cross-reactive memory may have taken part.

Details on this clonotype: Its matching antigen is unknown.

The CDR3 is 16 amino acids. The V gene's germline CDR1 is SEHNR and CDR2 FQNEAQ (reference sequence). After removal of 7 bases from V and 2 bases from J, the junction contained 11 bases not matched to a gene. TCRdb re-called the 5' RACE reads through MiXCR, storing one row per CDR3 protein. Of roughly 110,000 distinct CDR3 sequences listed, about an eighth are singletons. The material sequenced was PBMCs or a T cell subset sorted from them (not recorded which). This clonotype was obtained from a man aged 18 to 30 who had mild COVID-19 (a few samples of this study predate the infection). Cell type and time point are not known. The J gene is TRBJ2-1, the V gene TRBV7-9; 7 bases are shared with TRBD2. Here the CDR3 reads CASNLAAGLTYNEQFF. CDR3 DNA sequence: TGTGCCAGCAACCTAGCGGCGGGGCTCACCTACAATGAGCAGTTCTTC.